The clone carrying this T cell receptor beta chain has only a few counts. Its antigen is as yet unknown. The sample originates from a study of T-cell reconstitution after alpha-beta-depleted transplantation in children. Notes on the study in general: One year post-transplant, T-cell counts and diversity were largely derived from T cells produced anew. Several hundred expanded graft clones reportedly supplied alpha-beta T cells about two months after transplant. Some patients' high day-60 TCRbeta diversity was attributed to recipient cells surviving conditioning.

Unique molecular identifiers were used to barcode this TCRbeta library. Each CDR3 protein is one row after TCRdb ran MiXCR on the PCR reads. The data hold about 100,000 distinct CDR3 sequences, with 5% to 7% observed a single time. Looked up from germline, CDR1 is SGHVS and CDR2 is FNYEAQ. This CDR3 comprises 13 residues. Trimming removed 5 bases at V and 6 bases at J, with 13 bases between. The sample consisted of PBMCs, mostly from graft donor cells, taken 360 days after TCRalphabeta/CD19-depleted stem cell transplant. This TCR was sampled from a male patient under 10 years old who had a stem cell transplant for acute lymphoblastic leukemia, so the T cells may come from the graft donor. This chain links TRBV7-6 with TRBJ1-1; D gene ambiguous. This chain's CDR3 is CASSRGKAAEAFF. The CDR3 region has the DNA TGTGCCAGCAGCCGTGGAAAGGCTGCTGAAGCTTTCTTT.